This TCR beta chain was recovered during a study of blood T cell repertoires in COVID-19. Germline CDR1 SGHVS, CDR2 FQNEAQ. There are 15 residues in the CDR3. The V and J ends lost 0 bases and 2 bases respectively, with 11 bases between them. The data were produced by immunoSEQ multiplex PCR, yet TCRdb's version contains in-frame clones alone and is incomplete. This sample carries roughly 50,000 clones, over 80% of them seen once, and the ten largest clones take roughly 50%. The receptor comes from a man between 65 and 79 years old with acute or convalescent COVID-19. The sequenced sample was peripheral blood. This chain uses TRBV7-8 with TRBJ2-7; weak D call: TRBD1 (6 bases). The CDR3 region is CASSLASTGPYEQYF. CDR3 sequence (DNA): TGTGCCAGCAGCTTAGCTTCGACAGGACCCTACGAGCAGTACTTC.